The next 21 T cell receptor beta chains were all read from a single sample in a study of T cell responses to AZD1222 COVID-19 vaccine. The method was immunoSEQ multiplex PCR; TCRdb's version includes in-frame clones alone and lacks a portion of them. The top ten clones hold less than 0.95% of a sample with 130,000 or so clones, 93% of them seen once. The sample in question was peripheral blood, obtained on day 0 of MenACWY control vaccination. The source of these receptors is an adult in good health.

The gene calls are TRBV23-1 and TRBJ1-5; 7 bases map to TRBD1. TRBV23-1 counts as an open reading frame of uncertain function. This CDR3 has 15 amino acids. V shed 2 bases and J 2 bases; nucleotides not matched to a gene: 3. In nucleotides, the CDR3 is TGCGCCAGCAGTCAAGACAGGGTTGGCAATCAGCCCCAGCATTTT. It codes for CASSQDRVGNQPQHF.

The chain is built from TRBV7-2 and TRBJ1-6; 7 nucleotides match TRBD1. V trimming: 7 bases; J trimming: 4 bases; junction bases outside the gene matches: 1. Germline V gives CDR1 SGHTA, CDR2 FQGNSA. The CDR3 extends over 13 amino acids. The CDR3 sequence: CASTGQYNSPLHF. The CDR3 nucleotides are TGTGCCAGCACGGGACAGTATAATTCACCCCTCCACTTT.

Comments on this clone: A read error may account for a junction end that differs from germline. CDR3 DNA: TGTGCCAGTAGTATCAGGGGAAATGAGCTGTTCTTC. Translation: CASSIRGNELFF. V is TRBV19 and J is TRBJ2-1; a possible D gene is TRBD1 (6 bases). CDR1 is LNHDA, CDR2 SQIVND, per germline (reference sequence). The CDR3 runs 12 residues.

This chain joins TRBV5-1 and TRBJ1-5; D remains unclear. Trimming took 3 bases from V and 0 from J, leaving 7 bases between them. Germline V gives CDR1 SGHRS, CDR2 YFSETQ. The CDR3 has 14 amino acids. CDR3 sequence: CASSYDTSNQPQHF. The CDR3 DNA reads as TGCGCCAGCAGCTACGACACTAGCAATCAGCCCCAGCATTTT. Variable domain in full (rest from reference TRBV5-1 and TRBJ1-5): KAGVTQTPRYLIKTRGQQVTLSCSPISGHRSVSWYQQTPGQGLQFLFEYFSETQRNKGNFPGRFSGRQFSNSRSEMNVSTLELGDSALYLCASSYDTSNQPQHFGDGTRLSIL.

The table lists this clone with a count of one. The chain recombines TRBV6-5 with TRBJ2-1, with 7 bases lining up with TRBD2. The CDR3 has 14 residues. Germline assignment: CDR1 MNHEY and CDR2 SVGAGI. After removal of 7 bases from V and 5 bases from J, the junction contained 8 bases not matched to a gene. The CDR3 is CASKASGKNNEQFF. The DNA for the CDR3 is TGTGCCAGCAAGGCTAGCGGAAAAAACAATGAGCAGTTCTTC.

In nucleotides, the CDR3 is TGTGCCAGCAGTCGGGACAGGGGACAGGGTGGCTACACCTTC. Translating gives CASSRDRGQGGYTF. The chain joins TRBV3-1 (or the pseudogene TRBV3-2) to TRBJ1-2; 10 positions agree with TRBD1. Germline CDR1 is LGHDT and CDR2 is YNNKEL (reference sequence). V gave up 6 bases and J gave up 7 bases; unmatched junction bases: 8. The CDR3 length is 14 residues.

The chain joins TRBV6-2 or TRBV6-3 to TRBJ2-7, with D tentatively TRBD2 (6 bases). Germline CDR1 MNHEY, CDR2 SVGEGT. The CDR3 spans 14 residues. The germline V and J ends were trimmed by 8 bases and 5 bases, with 19 bases remaining between them. This CDR3 reads CASRSRTTIHEQYF. The CDR3 DNA reads TGTGCCAGCCGTTCAAGGACTACCATCCACGAGCAGTACTTC.

The J gene is TRBJ2-1, the V gene TRBV11-2; 11 nucleotides align to TRBD2. V was clipped by 3 bases and J by 5 bases; unmatched bases: 0. The CDR3 sequence is 14 residues long. Germline CDR1 is SGHAT and CDR2 is FQNNGV. The CDR3 DNA reads as TGTGCCAGCAGCTTTAGCGGGAGGGACAATGAGCAGTTCTTC. This translates into CASSFSGRDNEQFF.

J is TRBJ2-6 and V is TRBV4-3; no reliable D call. The CDR3 runs to 15 residues. The germline V gene encodes CDR1 LGHNA and CDR2 YSLEER. V was pared by 0 bases and J by 0 bases, with 3 bases between. The CDR3 reads CASSQETSGANVLTF. The CDR3 DNA sequence: TGCGCCAGCAGCCAAGAGACCTCTGGGGCCAACGTCCTGACTTTC.

CDR3 amino acids: CASSDWQQPQHF. The CDR3 DNA follows: TGTGCCAGCAGTGACTGGCAACAGCCCCAGCATTTT. The chain employs TRBV2 and TRBJ1-5; D is uncertain. Between the trimmed V and J ends, which lost 3 bases and 7 bases, there was a span of 7 bases. Germline assignment: CDR1 SNHLY and CDR2 FYNNEI. The CDR3 has 12 residues.

The chain recombines TRBV5-5 with TRBJ2-7, with D possibly being TRBD2 (7 bases). Germline-derived CDR1 and CDR2 are SGHKS and YYEKEE (reference sequence). This CDR3 has 15 residues. V lost 4 bases, J lost 7 bases, and 21 bases lay in between. DNA for the CDR3: TGTGCCAGCAGCCCGAACCAAGGGGGGGCAGGGGAGCAGTACTTC. Its protein is CASSPNQGGAGEQYF.

The sample holds a few counts of this clone. The chain employs TRBV7-2 and TRBJ1-4; a weak D match, TRBD1 (6 bases). Germline V CDR1 and CDR2: SGHTA, FQGNSA. The ends were cut back, 3 bases at V and 2 bases at J, with 10 bases in the middle. The CDR3 has 15 amino acids. The CDR3 loop reads CASSFPGETNEKLFF. In DNA form, the CDR3 reads TGTGCCAGCAGCTTCCCAGGGGAGACTAATGAAAAACTGTTTTTT.

The chain recombines TRBV6-4 with TRBJ2-3, with D tentatively TRBD2 (5 bases). Looked up from germline, CDR1 is MRHNA and CDR2 is SNTAGT. CDR3 length: 13 amino acids. V dropped 6 bases and J dropped 8 bases, with 15 bases sitting between them. The CDR3 loop is CASRAGEGSTQYF. CDR3 sequence (DNA): TGTGCCAGCAGAGCCGGTGAGGGTAGTACGCAGTATTTT.

The gene calls are TRBV28 and TRBJ1-5, with no clear D. V lost 1 base and J lost 0, with 13 bases in between. CDR3 size: 17 residues. CDR1 is MDHEN, CDR2 SYDVKM, per germline. This chain's CDR3 is CASSLYGNRYSNQPQHF. CDR3 sequence (DNA): TGTGCCAGCAGTTTATACGGGAACAGATATAGCAATCAGCCCCAGCATTTT.

This sequence joins TRBV6-1 and TRBJ1-5, with unresolved D. This CDR3 is 15 amino acids long. Germline V gene sequence: CDR1 MNHNS, CDR2 SASEGT. V lost 2 bases to trimming and J lost 0 bases, with 8 bases between them. The chain's CDR3 is CASSEPGYSNQPQHF. The DNA for the CDR3 is TGTGCCAGCAGTGAACCCGGTTATAGCAATCAGCCCCAGCATTTT.

V usage is TRBV2 and J usage is TRBJ1-5; TRBD1 aligns across 7 bases. Germline CDR1 SNHLY, CDR2 FYNNEI. This CDR3 contains 16 residues. Losses at the gene ends were 3 bases for V and 8 bases for J; bases not matched to a gene: 13. The CDR3 protein is CASSDQYRGGGKPQHF. The CDR3 nucleotides read TGTGCCAGCAGTGATCAGTACAGGGGAGGTGGGAAGCCCCAGCATTTT. Full variable domain (remainder filled in from reference TRBV2 and TRBJ1-5): EPEVTQTPSHQVTQMGQEVILRCVPISNHLYFYWYRQILGQKVEFLVSFYNNEISEKSEIFDDQFSVERPDGSNFTLKIRSTKLEDSAMYFCASSDQYRGGGKPQHFGDGTRLSIL.

The V and J genes are TRBV18 and TRBJ2-3; D ambiguous. In germline, CDR1 is KGHSH, CDR2 LQKENI. The CDR3 extends over 12 amino acids. V lost 5 bases and J lost 0, with 3 bases in between. The DNA of the CDR3 is TGTGCCAGCTCAACGAGCACAGATACGCAGTATTTT. Translating gives CASSTSTDTQYF.

The chain links TRBV19 to TRBJ1-1; no firm D call. The germline V and J ends were trimmed by 4 bases and 1 base, with 16 bases remaining between them. Looked up from germline, CDR1 is LNHDA and CDR2 is SQIVND (reference sequence). This CDR3 spans 16 amino acids. Written as DNA, the CDR3 is TGTGCCAGTAGTAAAGTCCGGGTACTAGAGAACACTGAAGCTTTCTTT. Translated, it gives CASSKVRVLENTEAFF. Filled out from reference TRBV19 and TRBJ1-1, the complete variable domain reads DGGITQSPKYLFRKEGQNVTLSCEQNLNHDAMYWYRQDPGQGLRLIYYSQIVNDFQKGDIAEGYSVSREKKESFPLTVTSAQKNPTAFYLCASSKVRVLENTEAFFGQGTRLTVV.

The V gene is TRBV28, the J gene TRBJ2-7, with 9 bases aligning to TRBD2. Germline V gene data show CDR1 as MDHEN and CDR2 as SYDVKM. The junction had 8 bases not matched to a gene; V was cut back by 8 bases and J by 3 bases. The length of the CDR3 is 14 residues. The DNA for the CDR3 is TGTGCCAGCTTAGATAGCGGGAGTAACTACGAGCAGTACTTC. This encodes CASLDSGSNYEQYF.

This chain joins TRBV19 and TRBJ1-1; D unclear. This CDR3 spans 14 amino acids. V shed 5 bases and J shed 1 base, with 11 bases lying between them. Germline CDR1 is LNHDA and CDR2 is SQIVND (reference sequence). CDR3: CASSDGKRNTEAFF. Here the CDR3 DNA reads TGTGCCAGTAGTGATGGGAAGAGGAACACTGAAGCTTTCTTT. The variable domain in full, with the rest retrieved from reference TRBV19 and TRBJ1-1, is DGGITQSPKYLFRKEGQNVTLSCEQNLNHDAMYWYRQDPGQGLRLIYYSQIVNDFQKGDIAEGYSVSREKKESFPLTVTSAQKNPTAFYLCASSDGKRNTEAFFGQGTRLTVV.

V is TRBV30 and J is TRBJ2-7, with TRBD2 matching 14 bases. The CDR3 runs to 16 residues. The germline gives CDR1 GTSNPN, CDR2 SVGIG (reference sequence). The V gene end was trimmed by 7 bases and the J gene end by 2 bases; junction bases not matched to a gene: 10. CDR3 sequence (DNA): TGTGCCTTAACGGGACTAGCGGGAGTTCCAACCTACGAGCAGTACTTC. This codes for CALTGLAGVPTYEQYF.